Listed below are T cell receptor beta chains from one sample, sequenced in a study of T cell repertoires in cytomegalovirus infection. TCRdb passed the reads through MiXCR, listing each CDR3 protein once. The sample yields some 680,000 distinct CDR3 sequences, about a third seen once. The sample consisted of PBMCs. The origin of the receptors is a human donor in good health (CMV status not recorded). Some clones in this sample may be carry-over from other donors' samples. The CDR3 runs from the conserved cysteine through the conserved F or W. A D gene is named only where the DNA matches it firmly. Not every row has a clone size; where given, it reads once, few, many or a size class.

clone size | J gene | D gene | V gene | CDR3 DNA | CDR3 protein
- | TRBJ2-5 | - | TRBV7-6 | TGTGCCAGCAGAAACGGCTTAAAGACCCAGTACTTC | CASRNGLKTQYF
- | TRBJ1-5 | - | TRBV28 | TGTGCCAGCAGTTTGTGGGGGGGCACTCCTAGCAATCAGCCCCAGCATTTT | CASSLWGGTPSNQPQHF
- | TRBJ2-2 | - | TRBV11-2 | TGTGCCAGCAGCTCCGGGGCTAGTGGTTTCCATGACTGGGGCGGGGAGCTGTTTTTT | CASSSGASGFHDWGGELFF
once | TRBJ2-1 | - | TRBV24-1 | TGTGCCACCAGTGGGTCGGGAGCGGTCAATGATCAGTTCTTC | CATSGSGAVNDQFF
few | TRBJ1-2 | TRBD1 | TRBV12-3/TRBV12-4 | TGTGCCAGCAGGCCGGGACAGCGTTATGGCTACACCTTC | CASRPGQRYGYTF
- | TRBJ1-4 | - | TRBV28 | TGTGCCAGCCTCAACAGAAATGAAAAACTGTTTTTT | CASLNRNEKLFF
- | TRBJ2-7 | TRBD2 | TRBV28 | TGTGCCAGCAGTTTCTACGGGGAGGGGGAGCAGTACTTC | CASSFYGEGEQYF
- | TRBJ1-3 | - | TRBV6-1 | TGTGCCAGCAGTTCTACAGGGATAGGAAACACCATATATTTT | CASSSTGIGNTIYF
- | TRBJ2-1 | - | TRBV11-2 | TGTGCCAGCAGCTTAGGGCAGGGGATCATCAATGAGCAGTTCTTC | CASSLGQGIINEQFF
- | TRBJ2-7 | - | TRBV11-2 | TGTGCCAGCAGCTTAGGTAGGGCGGGCTACGAGCAGTACTTC | CASSLGRAGYEQYF
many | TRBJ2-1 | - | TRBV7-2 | TGTGCCAGCAGCCCCCACAATGAGCAGTTCTTC | CASSPHNEQFF
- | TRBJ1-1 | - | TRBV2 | TGTGCCAGCAGTGAAGCGAACAGGGCAGGCTTCGCTGAAGCTTTCTTT | CASSEANRAGFAEAFF
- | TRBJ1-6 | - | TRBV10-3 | TGTGCCATCAGCCCCGCGGGGTCTTATAATTCACCCCTCCACTTT | CAISPAGSYNSPLHF
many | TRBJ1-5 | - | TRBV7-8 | TGTGCCAGCAGCGTGACAGATAGCAATCAGCCCCAGCATTTT | CASSVTDSNQPQHF
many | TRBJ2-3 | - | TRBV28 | TGTGCCAGCAGTTTAGGGTCAAGGGTAGATACGCAGTATTTT | CASSLGSRVDTQYF
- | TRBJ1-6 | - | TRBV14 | TGTGCCAGCAGCCAAGCACCAGGGGCGTTGGGATATTCACCCCTCCACTTT | CASSQAPGALGYSPLHF
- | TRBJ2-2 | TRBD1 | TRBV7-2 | TGTGACAGCAGCTTAGCACAGGGGGCGACCGGGGAGCTTTTTTTT | CDSSLAQGATGELFF